This is a list of T cell receptor beta chains from one sample in a study of persistence of HIV-infected CD4 T cells. Here immunoSEQ multiplex PCR was the method, and the copy in TCRdb shows in-frame clones only, minus some. The sample includes approximately 40,000 clones, 70% to 80% of them seen just once. Antigen specificity for these receptors is unknown. This material consisted of CD4+ T cells sorted from PBMCs after approximately 19-hour stimulation, taken from a patient who received antiretroviral therapy. The receptors come from an adult man with HIV who was CMV-seropositive. The CDR3 runs from the conserved cysteine through the conserved F or W. Each record gives: clone size, J gene, D gene, V gene, CDR3 DNA, CDR3 protein. A D gene is named only where the DNA matches it firmly. Some rows mark clone size as missing; the rest say once, few, many or name a class of expanded clone.

. | TRBJ1-4 | . | TRBV7-2 | TGTGCCAGCAGCTTTGACAGAGCAACTAATGAAAAACTGTTTTTT | CASSFDRATNEKLFF
. | TRBJ2-1 | TRBD2 | TRBV10-2 | TGCGCCAGCGGGCCCGGGACTAACTACAATGAGCAGTTCTTC | CASGPGTNYNEQFF
few | TRBJ1-6 | . | TRBV19 | TGTGCCAGTAGTTCTACGGCCTCCTATAATTCACCCCTCCACTTT | CASSSTASYNSPLHF
. | TRBJ1-1 | . | TRBV7-9 | TGTGCCAGCAGCTTAGGTGGGAAACGGGAAGCTTTCTTT | CASSLGGKREAFF
. | TRBJ1-1 | . | TRBV5-5 | TGTGCCAGCAGCTTGGTGAGAGGGGGAGCTTTCTTT | CASSLVRGGAFF
. | TRBJ2-1 | . | TRBV21-1 | TGTGCCAGCAGCAAAGGCGGAGGGGAGGCTGGGGATGAGCAGTTCTTC | CASSKGGGEAGDEQFF
. | TRBJ2-3 | . | TRBV21-1 | TGTGCCAGCAGCAAGTGGGGACTAGCGGGGTGGGGCACAGATACGCAGTATTTT | CASSKWGLAGWGTDTQYF
. | TRBJ1-1 | . | TRBV4-2 | TGTGCCAGCAGCCAAGACGGGCATTCTGAAGCTTTCTTT | CASSQDGHSEAFF
once | TRBJ2-2 | TRBD2 | TRBV5-5 | TGTGCCAGCAGGGATAGCGGGGGGCTTAACACCGGGGAGCTGTTTTTT | CASRDSGGLNTGELFF
. | TRBJ1-1 | . | TRBV3-1/TRBV3-2 | TGTGCCAGCAGCCCTGGGGGGGGAAGACGGACTGAAGCTTTCTTT | CASSPGGGRRTEAFF
. | TRBJ1-4 | . | TRBV14 | TGTGCCAGCAGCCAAAAGCGGGAAGTATGGGACAAACGGGAAAAACTGTTTTTT | CASSQKREVWDKREKLFF
. | TRBJ1-1 | . | TRBV6-5 | TGTGCCAGCAGCTACTTTGGGAACACTGAAGCTTTCTTT | CASSYFGNTEAFF
. | TRBJ1-5 | . | TRBV9 | TGTGCCAGCAGCGTGGGACTGTCTAGCAATCAGCCCCAGCATTTT | CASSVGLSSNQPQHF
. | TRBJ2-1 | . | TRBV19 | TGTGCCAGTAGTATAGAGGGAGTGCGCAATGAGCAGTTCTTC | CASSIEGVRNEQFF
. | TRBJ2-7 | . | TRBV19 | TGTGCCAGTAGTTCCCGGAAGGACGCGGGCTACGAGCAGTACTTC | CASSSRKDAGYEQYF
. | TRBJ2-3 | TRBD1 | TRBV29-1 | TGCAGCGTTCGACAGGGGAGAGGCACAGATACGCAGTATTTT | CSVRQGRGTDTQYF
once | TRBJ1-1 | . | TRBV20-1 | TGCGGAAGGAGTTTGGACACTGAAGCTTTCTTT | CGRSLDTEAFF
once | TRBJ2-1 | . | TRBV6-2/TRBV6-3 | TGTGCCAGCAGTCCCGGACAGAAATACAATGAGCAGTTCTTC | CASSPGQKYNEQFF
. | TRBJ2-5 | . | TRBV6-5 | TGTGCCAGCAGTTATGAGGCGCGAGAGACCCAGTACTTC | CASSYEARETQYF
. | TRBJ1-1 | TRBD1 | TRBV9 | TGTGCCAGCAGCGTCACCGGGACAGGTAACACTGAAGCTTTCTTT | CASSVTGTGNTEAFF
few | TRBJ1-3 | TRBD1 | TRBV4-1 | TGCGCCAGCAGCCAAGGGGGACAGGGAATGGCTGGAAACACCATATATTTT | CASSQGGQGMAGNTIYF
. | TRBJ2-4 | . | TRBV10-3 | TGTGCCATCAAAGGGACCGGGAGACAAAACATTCAGTACTTC | CAIKGTGRQNIQYF